The 29 T cell receptor beta chains below come from one sample, sequenced in a study of graft-versus-host responses after intestinal transplantation. This table comes from immunoSEQ multiplex PCR, and its TCRdb copy is limited to in-frame clones, with some not included. The sample has about 97,000 clones; around 90% are singletons. The sample here was PBMCs, taken about 450 days after intestinal transplant. Every receptor here comes from a human patient who received an intestinal transplant, so some T cells may come from the graft donor.

CDR3 nucleotides: TGTGCCAGCAGCCCACCGGGACTAGCGGTCACAGATACGCAGTATTTT. Protein: CASSPPGLAVTDTQYF. The genes are TRBV7-9 and TRBJ2-3, with 11 bases fitting TRBD2. Trimming cost V 5 bases and J 2 bases; bases outside gene matches: 6. CDR1 is SEHNR, CDR2 FQNEAQ, per germline (reference sequence). The CDR3 is made up of 16 amino acids. Supplemented by reference TRBV7-9 and TRBJ2-3, the full variable domain reads DTGVSQNPRHKITKRGQNVTFRCDPISEHNRLYWYRQTLGQGPEFLTYFQNEAQLEKSRLLSDRFSAERPKGSFSTLEIQRTEQGDSAMYLCASSPPGLAVTDTQYFGPGTRLTVL.

The J gene is TRBJ2-7, the V gene TRBV7-8; D gene unclear. V lost 5 bases and J 2 bases, leaving 13 bases between the germline ends. CDR3 length: 14 amino acids. The V gene's germline CDR1 is SGHVS and CDR2 FQNEAQ. This CDR3 reads CASSQGHLTYEQYF. For the CDR3, the DNA is TGTGCCAGCAGCCAAGGTCACCTCACCTACGAGCAGTACTTC.

The rearrangement uses TRBV5-1 and TRBJ2-7, with 8 bases lining up with TRBD1. V dropped 4 bases and J dropped 6; count of bases not matched to a gene: 6. Germline values: CDR1 SGHRS, CDR2 YFSETQ. This CDR3 is 13 amino acids long. The CDR3 DNA sequence: TGCGCCAGCAGCCCCGGACAGGGCGGCGAGCAGTACTTC. It is translated as CASSPGQGGEQYF.

CDR3 protein: CASSLAGPNEKLFF. CDR3 bases: TGCGCCAGCAGCTTGGCCGGGCCAAATGAAAAACTGTTTTTT. The chain recombines TRBV5-1 with TRBJ1-4, with D unresolved. V was trimmed by 0 bases and J by 5 bases, leaving 8 bases between them. Germline V CDR1 and CDR2: SGHRS, YFSETQ. This CDR3 has 14 residues.

The chain combines TRBV7-9 with TRBJ2-5; D is unresolved. CDR1 is SEHNR, CDR2 FQNEAQ, per germline (reference sequence). The CDR3 extends over 14 amino acids. V dropped 7 bases and J dropped 2 bases, with 14 bases sitting between them. For the CDR3, the DNA is TGTGCCAGCATTAGTTGGGCAGAACAAGAGACCCAGTACTTC. Its protein product is CASISWAEQETQYF.

This chain uses TRBV5-1 with TRBJ2-5, with 7 nucleotides matching TRBD1. This CDR3 comprises 15 residues. J was trimmed by 0 bases and V by 1 base; bases with no gene match: 3. Germline-derived CDR1 and CDR2 are SGHRS and YFSETQ. The CDR3 region is CASSLSGQYQETQYF. The CDR3 DNA is TGCGCCAGCAGCTTGTCGGGACAGTACCAAGAGACCCAGTACTTC. Full variable domain (rest looked up from reference TRBV5-1 and TRBJ2-5): KAGVTQTPRYLIKTRGQQVTLSCSPISGHRSVSWYQQTPGQGLQFLFEYFSETQRNKGNFPGRFSGRQFSNSRSEMNVSTLELGDSALYLCASSLSGQYQETQYFGPGTRLLVL.

The V and J genes are TRBV10-3 and TRBJ1-4; a weak D match, TRBD1 (6 bases). Germline V gives CDR1 ENHRY, CDR2 SYGVKD. This CDR3 spans 13 amino acids. Trimming took 6 bases from V and 8 from J, leaving 13 bases between them. This CDR3 is CAIRGAQEEKLFF. Here the CDR3 DNA reads TGTGCCATCAGGGGGGCCCAGGAGGAAAAACTGTTTTTT.

V is TRBV6-1 and J is TRBJ1-6; perhaps TRBD1 as D (6 bases). The V end lost 0 bases, the J end lost 11 bases, and 17 bases lay between the germline ends. The germline V gene encodes CDR1 MNHNS and CDR2 SASEGT. The CDR3 contains 16 residues. The CDR3: CASSEAWVGGGAPLHF. Here the CDR3 DNA reads TGTGCCAGCAGTGAAGCCTGGGTCGGGGGGGGCGCACCCCTCCACTTT.

The gene calls are TRBV7-9 and TRBJ2-6, with D unresolved. Germline values: CDR1 SEHNR, CDR2 FQNEAQ (reference sequence). The CDR3 contains 17 residues. V lost 5 bases to trimming and J lost 0 bases, with 14 bases between them. Here the CDR3 reads CASSPVALSSGANVLTF. The CDR3 DNA follows: TGTGCCAGCAGCCCCGTTGCCCTCAGCTCTGGGGCCAACGTCCTGACTTTC.

The chain joins TRBV7-9 to TRBJ2-5; no clear D gene. The CDR3 runs to 16 residues. CDR1 is SEHNR and CDR2 is FQNEAQ in the germline V gene (reference sequence). V gave up 7 bases and J gave up 1 base, with 19 bases separating them. The CDR3 protein is CASTQSRSTSQETQYF. For the CDR3, the DNA is TGTGCCAGCACCCAATCTAGAAGTACCAGCCAAGAGACCCAGTACTTC.

The chain links TRBV10-1 to TRBJ2-5; D gene ambiguous. The CDR3 extends over 12 amino acids. The germline V gene has CDR1 WNHNN and CDR2 SYGVQD (reference sequence). Trimming removed 10 bases at V and 5 bases at J, with 14 bases between. CDR3 in amino acids: CANPIVRETQYF. DNA for the CDR3: TGCGCCAACCCTATCGTCCGGGAGACCCAGTACTTC.

The rearrangement joins TRBV12-5 to TRBJ1-1, with D tentatively TRBD1 (6 bases). The CDR3 extends over 15 amino acids. V shed 1 base and J shed 1 base, with 10 bases lying between them. Looked up from germline, CDR1 is LGHNT and CDR2 is FRNRAP. The DNA for the CDR3 is TGTGCTAGTGGTTTGGCCCGAGGGGGGAACACTGAAGCTTTCTTT. Protein sequence: CASGLARGGNTEAFF.

The chain links TRBV9 to TRBJ1-4; a weak D match, TRBD1 (5 bases). Per germline, CDR1 SGDLS and CDR2 YYNGEE. The CDR3 runs 13 residues. V was cut by 4 bases and J by 6 bases, with 10 bases left in between. The CDR3 nucleotides read TGTGCCAGCAGCTCCCGGGACGATGAAAAACTGTTTTTT. Amino acid sequence: CASSSRDDEKLFF. The full variable domain, with the rest looked up from reference TRBV9 and TRBJ1-4, is DSGVTQTPKHLITATGQRVTLRCSPRSGDLSVYWYQQSLDQGLQFLIQYYNGEERAKGNILERFSAQQFPDLHSELNLSSLELGDSALYFCASSSRDDEKLFFGSGTQLSVL.

The CDR3 nucleotides are TGTGCCAGCAGGACTAGCGGGGGGTACGAGCAGTACTTC. The encoded protein is CASRTSGGYEQYF. V is TRBV6-8 and J is TRBJ2-7, with 13 bases that match TRBD2. The CDR3 loop spans 13 amino acids. Looked up from germline, CDR1 is MNHGY and CDR2 is SAAAGT. V trimming: 6 bases; J trimming: 4 bases; junction bases outside the gene matches: 0.

The chain carries TRBV6-6 and TRBJ2-4; tentative D call: TRBD1 (6 bases). Looked up from germline, CDR1 is MNHNY and CDR2 is SVGAGI (reference sequence). Trimming cost V 0 bases and J 0 bases, with 9 bases left between them. This CDR3 comprises 16 residues. The CDR3 DNA is TGTGCCAGCAGTTACTCAGGGGGTCTAGCCAAAAACATTCAGTACTTC. Encoded protein: CASSYSGGLAKNIQYF.

The chain uses TRBV2 and TRBJ1-2; D perhaps matches TRBD1 (5 bases). The CDR3 totals 16 residues. V shed 5 bases and J shed 0 bases, with 16 bases lying between them. The germline V gene encodes CDR1 SNHLY and CDR2 FYNNEI. In DNA, the CDR3 is TGTGCCAGCAGTATAACAGGAGGCCCTTCTAACTATGGCTACACCTTC. It is translated as CASSITGGPSNYGYTF.

This clone has a single count. V gene TRBV19 combines with J gene TRBJ1-1; D might be TRBD1 (6 bases). The germline gives CDR1 LNHDA, CDR2 SQIVND (reference sequence). Trimming cost V 6 bases and J 1 base, with 12 bases left between them. The CDR3 loop spans 14 amino acids. DNA of the CDR3: TGTGCCAGTAGAGACAGGACGGCGAACACTGAAGCTTTCTTT. As protein: CASRDRTANTEAFF. Full variable domain (remainder filled in from reference TRBV19 and TRBJ1-1): DGGITQSPKYLFRKEGQNVTLSCEQNLNHDAMYWYRQDPGQGLRLIYYSQIVNDFQKGDIAEGYSVSREKKESFPLTVTSAQKNPTAFYLCASRDRTANTEAFFGQGTRLTVV.

This clone has just a few counts. The chain recombines TRBV5-6 with TRBJ1-3; 7 nucleotides align to TRBD1. J was trimmed by 4 bases and V by 4 bases; bases with no gene match: 5. This CDR3 is built from 14 residues. Germline V gene sequence: CDR1 SGHDT, CDR2 YYEEEE. CDR3 coding DNA: TGTGCCAGCAGCGAGACAGGGAGGGGAAACACCATATATTTT. The encoded protein is CASSETGRGNTIYF.

The CDR3 loop reads CASNQIPGEWDGYTF. DNA of the CDR3: TGTGCCAGCAACCAGATCCCAGGGGAATGGGATGGCTACACCTTC. This chain uses TRBV6-5 with TRBJ1-2; possible D gene TRBD1, 6 bases. This CDR3 contains 15 residues. CDR1 and CDR2 from the germline V gene are MNHEY and SVGAGI. Trimming pared 7 bases from V and 6 bases from J, leaving 21 bases between.

The rearrangement links TRBV12-2 to TRBJ1-2. TRBV12-2 is termed a pseudogene. This CDR3 region has 15 residues. The CDR3 here is CASRLDPWANYGYTF. CDR3 in DNA: TGTGCAAGTCGCTTAGATCCTTGGGCTAACTATGGCTACACCTTC.

V usage is TRBV2 and J usage is TRBJ2-5, with D possibly being TRBD1 (5 bases). The J call is in doubt because the DNA end fits TRBJ2-7 better. The V gene's germline CDR1 is SNHLY and CDR2 FYNNEI. This CDR3 comprises 15 residues. CDR3 sequence (DNA): TGTGCCAGCAGTGAATTAGGGGCGCCCTCCTACGAGCAGTACTTC. Translation gives CASSELGAPSYEQYF.

The sample holds one count of this clone. The J gene is TRBJ2-7, the V gene TRBV10-2; TRBD1 agrees at 8 bases. The CDR3 has 14 residues. J was trimmed by 7 bases and V by 6 bases; bases with no gene match: 11. Germline values: CDR1 WSHSY, CDR2 SAAADI. The CDR3 DNA sequence: TGCGCCAGCAGGAAAAGGCAGGGGGCGGAAGAGCAGTACTTC. Protein: CASRKRQGAEEQYF.

This chain uses TRBV6-6 with TRBJ2-1; 8 bases fit TRBD2. V trimming: 4 bases; J trimming: 0 bases; junction bases outside the gene matches: 5. This CDR3 comprises 16 residues. Per germline, CDR1 MNHNY and CDR2 SVGAGI (reference sequence). The CDR3 sequence: CASSLSAGGSYNEQFF. CDR3 DNA: TGTGCCAGCAGTTTGTCCGCGGGAGGCTCCTACAATGAGCAGTTCTTC.

The chain is built from TRBV18 and TRBJ2-7; D is perhaps TRBD1 or TRBD2 (5 bases each). Per the germline V gene, CDR1 is KGHSH and CDR2 is LQKENI. This CDR3 spans 15 amino acids. Trimming shortened V by 6 bases and J by 1 base, and 16 bases separated the two germline ends. Written as DNA, the CDR3 is TGTGCCAGCTCCCTCACCGGGACGGGATCCTACGAGCAGTACTTC. This codes for CASSLTGTGSYEQYF.

The CDR3 DNA is TGTGCCAGCTCACCATGGGACAGGACGGGCGAGCAGTACTTC. Its protein is CASSPWDRTGEQYF. V gene TRBV18 combines with J gene TRBJ2-7; 8 bases fit TRBD1. Trimming cost V 2 bases and J 6 bases; bases outside gene matches: 6. The germline gives CDR1 KGHSH, CDR2 LQKENI. CDR3 length: 14 residues.

The J gene is TRBJ2-5, the V gene TRBV6-6; D gene uncertain. Germline values: CDR1 MNHNY, CDR2 SVGAGI (reference sequence). The CDR3 runs to 16 residues. The V and J ends lost 7 bases and 1 base respectively, with 19 bases between them. CDR3 protein: CASMGRTGGPQETQYF. The DNA of the CDR3 is TGTGCCAGCATGGGTCGTACTGGCGGTCCCCAAGAGACCCAGTACTTC.

CDR3 bases: TGTGCCAGCAGCTGGGGACAGAACATTCAGTACTTC. Translating gives CASSWGQNIQYF. The V call is TRBV5-6, the J call TRBJ2-4, with 7 bases aligning to TRBD1. This CDR3 is built from 12 residues. Germline lookup yields CDR1 SGHDT and CDR2 YYEEEE. V shed 3 bases and J 7 bases; nucleotides not matched to a gene: 1. Full variable domain (missing parts from reference TRBV5-6 and TRBJ2-4): DAGVTQSPTHLIKTRGQQVTLRCSPKSGHDTVSWYQQALGQGPQFIFQYYEEEERQRGNFPDRFSGHQFPNYSSELNVNALLLGDSALYLCASSWGQNIQYFGAGTRLSVL.

As DNA, the CDR3 is TGTGCCAGTACAACAGGGCTCCCGAATTCACCCCTCCACTTT. Amino acid sequence: CASTTGLPNSPLHF. The chain carries TRBV19 and TRBJ1-6, with a possible D match to TRBD1 (6 bases). The length of the CDR3 is 14 residues. Trimming took off 7 bases at V and 7 bases at J, with 14 bases between the two ends. Germline V gives CDR1 LNHDA, CDR2 SQIVND (reference sequence).

The chain carries TRBV5-6 and TRBJ2-3, with a weak D call TRBD2 (6 bases). Germline CDR1 and CDR2: SGHDT and YYEEEE. Trimming cost V 2 bases and J 5 bases, with 9 bases left between them. CDR3 length equals 13 residues. This CDR3 is CASSFGRGDTQYF. The CDR3 region has the DNA TGTGCCAGCAGCTTTGGGCGGGGAGATACGCAGTATTTT. Variable domain in full (rest from reference TRBV5-6 and TRBJ2-3): DAGVTQSPTHLIKTRGQQVTLRCSPKSGHDTVSWYQQALGQGPQFIFQYYEEEERQRGNFPDRFSGHQFPNYSSELNVNALLLGDSALYLCASSFGRGDTQYFGPGTRLTVL.